Each of the 21 T cell receptor beta chains below was sequenced from the same sample in a study of CD8 T cells in Susac syndrome. About 0.5 to 1 ug RNA was reverse transcribed with random hexamers. MiXCR, applied by TCRdb to the immunoSEQ multiplex PCR reads, yields one record per CDR3 protein. The data show about 150,000 distinct CDR3 sequences, 95% to 96% seen once. Material: CD8+ T cells from PBMCs. The source is a human donor with multiple sclerosis.

The V gene is TRBV5-6, the J gene TRBJ1-5; D remains unclear. V gave up 0 bases and J gave up 6 bases, with 7 bases separating them. The CDR3 runs 13 residues. Germline lookup yields CDR1 SGHDT and CDR2 YYEEEE. The CDR3 loop is CASSLDLSQPQHF. CDR3 in DNA: TGTGCCAGCAGCTTGGATCTCTCTCAGCCCCAGCATTTT.

The V call is TRBV29-1, the J call TRBJ2-3; 8 bases fit TRBD1. The J segment lost 2 bases and the V segment lost 6 bases, leaving 4 bases of the junction unmatched. Germline lookup yields CDR1 SQVTM and CDR2 ANQGSEA. The length of the CDR3 is 13 residues. This CDR3 reads CSVEGQATDTQYF. CDR3 coding DNA: TGCAGCGTGGAGGGACAGGCCACAGATACGCAGTATTTT.

A single count supports this clonotype. This chain links TRBV7-6 with TRBJ2-7, with 9 nucleotides matching TRBD1. Germline CDR1 is SGHVS and CDR2 is FNYEAQ. The CDR3 loop spans 15 amino acids. J lost 0 bases, V lost 5 bases, and 5 bases had no gene match. CDR3 amino acids: CASSTGTGLSYEQYF. The CDR3 nucleotides are TGTGCCAGCAGCACCGGGACAGGGCTCTCCTACGAGCAGTACTTC.

The chain employs TRBV19 and TRBJ2-1; possibly TRBD2 for D (5 bases). V was shortened by 6 bases and J by 2 bases, with 20 bases between the two germline ends. Germline V lookup: CDR1 LNHDA, CDR2 SQIVND (reference sequence). The CDR3 runs to 17 residues. The CDR3 coding sequence is TGTGCCAGTAGCTTTACCCCGGGAATCTTAACCTACAATGAGCAGTTCTTC. Translated: CASSFTPGILTYNEQFF.

The chain uses TRBV20-1 and TRBJ2-7; 11 positions agree with TRBD2. The length of the CDR3 is 14 residues. Germline lookup yields CDR1 DFQATT and CDR2 SNEGSKA (reference sequence). J gave up 6 bases and V 6 bases, and 10 bases lay outside the gene matches. CDR3 nucleotide sequence: TGCAGTGCCTCGGCTAGCGGGGGGCTCGGCGAGCAGTACTTC. Its translation: CSASASGGLGEQYF.

The J gene is TRBJ1-2, the V gene TRBV29-1; D is uncertain. CDR3 length: 12 amino acids. Germline CDR1 and CDR2: SQVTM and ANQGSEA. The germline V and J ends were trimmed by 2 bases and 0 bases, with 4 bases remaining between them. This chain's CDR3 is CSVEIANYGYTF. CDR3 DNA sequence: TGCAGCGTTGAAATAGCTAACTATGGCTACACCTTC.

The gene calls are TRBV19 and TRBJ1-2, with D perhaps matching TRBD1 (6 bases). The V and J ends lost 5 bases and 7 bases respectively, with 11 bases between them. Germline-derived CDR1 and CDR2 are LNHDA and SQIVND (reference sequence). This CDR3 comprises 12 residues. The CDR3 sequence is CASSAGGPGYTF. CDR3 DNA: TGTGCCAGTAGTGCCGGGGGGCCTGGCTACACCTTC. The full variable domain, completed using reference TRBV19 and TRBJ1-2, is DGGITQSPKYLFRKEGQNVTLSCEQNLNHDAMYWYRQDPGQGLRLIYYSQIVNDFQKGDIAEGYSVSREKKESFPLTVTSAQKNPTAFYLCASSAGGPGYTFGSGTRLTVV.

V and J are TRBV12-3 or TRBV12-4 and TRBJ2-7; possible D gene TRBD1, 6 bases. The CDR3 totals 12 residues. V lost 6 bases, J lost 6 bases, and 12 bases lay in between. The CDR3 nucleotides read TGTGCCAGCAGCCTACTGGGGGCCGAGCAGTACGTC. Translation gives CASSLLGAEQYV.

CDR3 DNA sequence: TGTGCCAGCAGCCCCTCGGCCGGGGAGCTGTTTTTT. Residues: CASSPSAGELFF. The genes are TRBV27 and TRBJ2-2; D call uncertain. V lost 6 bases and J 6 bases, leaving 8 bases between the germline ends. In germline, CDR1 is MNHEY, CDR2 SMNVEV (reference sequence). CDR3 length equals 12 residues.

This sequence joins TRBV29-1 and TRBJ2-7; D could derive from TRBD1 or TRBD2 (5 bases each). The CDR3 runs to 11 residues. V shed 3 bases and J shed 5 bases, with 8 bases lying between them. Germline CDR1 is SQVTM and CDR2 is ANQGSEA. CDR3 region: CSVDLGHEQYF. In nucleotides, the CDR3 is TGCAGCGTTGATTTGGGACACGAGCAGTACTTC.

The CDR3 region has the DNA TGTGCCAGCAGCCCAATGTACAGGGATGGCTACACCTTC. Its protein is CASSPMYRDGYTF. The V gene is TRBV3-1, the J gene TRBJ1-2; D might be TRBD1 (6 bases). The CDR3 is made up of 13 amino acids. Between the trimmed V and J ends, which lost 4 bases and 6 bases, there was a span of 12 bases. Germline assignment: CDR1 LGHDT and CDR2 YNNKEL (reference sequence).

The genes are TRBV6-5 and TRBJ2-7; 11 bases are a match to TRBD2. This CDR3 has 14 amino acids. V shed 5 bases, J shed 6 bases, and the junction held 6 bases outside the gene matches. Germline V gene lookup returns CDR1 MNHEY and CDR2 SVGAGI. Written as DNA, the CDR3 is TGTGCCAGCAGTCAACTGACTAGCGGGGTCGAGCAGTACTTC. This codes for CASSQLTSGVEQYF.

The CDR3 nucleotides read TGTGCCAGCAGCCCCCGCCCGACGGGCTACACCTCCTTATACGAGCAGTACGTC. Its protein product is CASSPRPTGYTSLYEQYV. The chain combines TRBV7-2 with TRBJ2-7; D not certain. The germline V gene encodes CDR1 SGHTA and CDR2 FQGNSA. CDR3 length: 18 amino acids. Trimming took off 5 bases at V and 4 bases at J, with 27 bases between the two ends.

The chain uses TRBV27 and TRBJ1-1; D perhaps matches TRBD1 (6 bases). Trimming took off 7 bases at V and 5 bases at J, with 17 bases between the two ends. Germline V CDR1 and CDR2: MNHEY, SMNVEV (reference sequence). The length of the CDR3 is 14 residues. The CDR3 sequence is CASTGGRGRTEAFF. CDR3 DNA sequence: TGTGCCAGCACCGGCGGGAGGGGGAGGACTGAAGCTTTCTTT.

The V call is TRBV5-6, the J call TRBJ2-3; TRBD1 matches 8 bases. The CDR3 is 14 amino acids. Trimming at V came to 1 base and at J to 5 bases, leaving 3 bases not matched to a gene. Germline CDR1 SGHDT, CDR2 YYEEEE. The CDR3 spells CASSLQGAGDTQYF. The CDR3 DNA sequence: TGTGCCAGCAGCTTGCAGGGGGCTGGAGATACGCAGTATTTT.

This chain links TRBV4-2 with TRBJ2-1; no firm D call. Trimming removed 0 bases at V and 6 bases at J, with 6 bases between. CDR1 is LGHNA, CDR2 YNFKEQ, per germline. The CDR3 is 13 residues long. CDR3 nucleotides: TGTGCCAGCAGCCAAGAAGACTCCAATGAGCAGTTCTTC. This encodes CASSQEDSNEQFF.

The chain recombines TRBV29-1 with TRBJ2-5; 9 bases map to TRBD2. The CDR3 sequence is 14 residues long. Per germline, CDR1 SQVTM and CDR2 ANQGSEA. V was pared by 1 base and J by 1 base, with 1 base of the junction left unmatched. CDR3 DNA sequence: TGCAGCGTTGAAGGAGCGGGGGGCCAAGAGACCCAGTACTTC. It is translated as CSVEGAGGQETQYF. The whole variable domain, remainder taken from reference TRBV29-1 and TRBJ2-5, is SAVISQKPSRDICQRGTSLTIQCQVDSQVTMMFWYRQQPGQSLTLIATANQGSEATYESGFVIDKFPISRPNLTFSTLTVSNMSPEDSSIYLCSVEGAGGQETQYFGPGTRLLVL.

This chain links TRBV7-9 with TRBJ2-4; 9 bases align to TRBD1. This CDR3 region has 17 residues. Germline V CDR1 and CDR2: SEHNR, FQNEAQ (reference sequence). Trimming cost V 3 bases and J 5 bases; bases outside gene matches: 11. The CDR3 region is CASSFPGTGIPQNIQYF. CDR3 bases: TGTGCCAGCAGCTTCCCCGGGACAGGGATTCCCCAAAACATTCAGTACTTC.

The chain links TRBV30 to TRBJ1-1; no reliable D call. V lost 0 bases and J lost 6, with 11 bases in between. There are 13 residues in the CDR3. The germline CDR1 and CDR2 sequences are GTSNPN and SVGIG (reference sequence). The CDR3: CAWSVLWAAEAFF. CDR3 bases: TGTGCCTGGAGTGTACTTTGGGCAGCTGAAGCTTTCTTT.

V is TRBV7-9 and J is TRBJ2-7; 7 bases fit TRBD1. This CDR3 is 13 amino acids long. Germline V lookup: CDR1 SEHNR, CDR2 FQNEAQ (reference sequence). V trimming: 4 bases; J trimming: 0 bases; junction bases outside the gene matches: 0. The CDR3 loop reads CASSWDSSYEQYV. The DNA for the CDR3 is TGTGCCAGCAGCTGGGACAGCTCCTACGAGCAGTACGTC.

The chain is built from TRBV7-9 and TRBJ2-7; 10 nucleotides line up with TRBD1. The germline V gene has CDR1 SEHNR and CDR2 FQNEAQ (reference sequence). The V gene end was trimmed by 4 bases and the J gene end by 3 bases; junction bases not matched to a gene: 6. The CDR3 loop spans 15 amino acids. CDR3 DNA: TGTGCCAGCAGCTCGGGGACAGGGGTGCTCTACGAGCAGTACTTC. This codes for CASSSGTGVLYEQYF. The full variable domain, with the rest looked up from reference TRBV7-9 and TRBJ2-7, is DTGVSQNPRHKITKRGQNVTFRCDPISEHNRLYWYRQTLGQGPEFLTYFQNEAQLEKSRLLSDRFSAERPKGSFSTLEIQRTEQGDSAMYLCASSSGTGVLYEQYFGPGTRLTVT.